The 13 T cell receptor beta chains below all came from one sample that was sequenced in a study of blood T cells in healthy people across ages (dated by TCRdb to the mid-2010s). Library preparation used 5' RACE. Sequencing was carried out with an Illumina HiSeq 2500. A second about 6 to 11 cycle PCR used a sample-barcoded 5' primer and a J-beta primer mix. TCRdb itself trimmed the public reads at Q25 with fastp, ran MiXCR and retained productive beta chains. Each record represents a unique CDR3 protein, reported with the most common genes and DNA among its rows. The sample table holds 450,000 to 700,000 distinct CDR3 sequences, of which 25% to 30% were seen once. The top ten constitute 18% of the sample. Sequencing input: blood. Every receptor here comes from a woman aged 70 to 79 in good health.

The chain couples TRBV5-1 to TRBJ2-5, with 10 nucleotides matching TRBD2. CDR1 and CDR2 from the germline V gene are SGHRS and YFSETQ. The V segment lost 1 base and the J segment 2 bases; nucleotides outside the gene matches: 2. This CDR3 is built from 15 residues. DNA for the CDR3: TGCGCCAGCAGCTTGTTGACTAGCGGGCAAGAGACCCAGTACTTC. Translating it yields CASSLLTSGQETQYF.

The V call is TRBV20-1, the J call TRBJ2-7; possible D gene TRBD2, 6 bases. Looked up from germline, CDR1 is DFQATT and CDR2 is SNEGSKA (reference sequence). The CDR3 consists of 13 residues. The V and J ends lost 5 bases and 3 bases respectively, with 14 bases between them. As DNA, the CDR3 is TGCAGTGCTGAGGACCAAGCGGGCTACGAGCAGTACTTC. Amino acids: CSAEDQAGYEQYF.

This clonotype was counted only a few times. V is TRBV20-1 and J is TRBJ2-1; TRBD2 matches at 9 bases. CDR1 is DFQATT and CDR2 is SNEGSKA in the germline V gene (reference sequence). V lost 6 bases and J lost 5; bases outside the gene matches: 11. The CDR3 covers 15 residues. Written as DNA, the CDR3 is TGCAGTGCGGATCGCGCGGGGGGGCGGAACAATGAGCAGTTCTTC. As protein: CSADRAGGRNNEQFF.

The chain has TRBV5-1 and TRBJ2-5; 8 bases map to TRBD2. Per the germline V gene, CDR1 is SGHRS and CDR2 is YFSETQ. This CDR3 region has 18 residues. Trimming took 4 bases from V and 1 from J; bases not matched to a gene: 15. The CDR3 region has the DNA TGCGCCAGCAGCACCAACCGGCCCGGGACTAGTGCCCAAGAGACCCAGTACTTC. Its translation: CASSTNRPGTSAQETQYF.

This clonotype came up a few times. The CDR3 region has the DNA TGTGCCAGCAGTTCGGCTGCAACTAATGAAAAACTGTTTTTT. Its protein is CASSSAATNEKLFF. This chain connects TRBV6-5 to TRBJ1-4; D unresolved. CDR1 and CDR2 from the germline V gene are MNHEY and SVGAGI. CDR3 length: 14 residues. Trimming removed 4 bases at V and 0 bases at J, with 6 bases between.

This clonotype was recorded many times. This chain links TRBV3-1 with TRBJ2-1; D is unclear. The V gene lost 1 base and the J gene lost 7 bases, with 5 bases spanning the gap. This CDR3 comprises 12 residues. CDR1 and CDR2 (germline): LGHDT, YNNKEL (reference sequence). The CDR3 sequence: CASSQVGNEQFF. The DNA for the CDR3 is TGTGCCAGCAGCCAAGTCGGAAATGAGCAGTTCTTC.

Regarding this clonotype: This may arise from a read error, as a much more abundant clone is one base away. V usage is TRBV29-1 and J usage is TRBJ1-1, with TRBD1 matching over 7 bases. Germline loops: CDR1 SQVTM, CDR2 ANQGSEA. The CDR3 spans 10 residues. J was trimmed by 10 bases and V by 7 bases; bases with no gene match: 6. The CDR3 DNA reads as TGCAGCGGAGGGGGCAAGGCAGCTTTCTTT. Its translation: CSGGGKAAFF.

This clonotype was seen only once. V gene TRBV29-1 combines with J gene TRBJ1-2, with D possibly TRBD1 on 5 matching bases. The CDR3 runs to 14 residues. V was cut by 3 bases and J by 5 bases, with 16 bases left in between. Per the germline V gene, CDR1 is SQVTM and CDR2 is ANQGSEA. CDR3 bases: TGCAGCGTTGACCCCCTGATGGGGGAGTATGGCTACACCTTC. Its protein is CSVDPLMGEYGYTF.

The rearrangement links TRBV7-8 to TRBJ1-3; no reliable D call. This CDR3 region has 13 residues. CDR1 and CDR2 from the germline V gene are SGHVS and FQNEAQ. V was clipped by 2 bases and J by 8 bases, with 10 bases between them. The CDR3 here is CASSLRPADTIYF. CDR3 nucleotide sequence: TGTGCCAGCAGCTTACGCCCGGCGGACACCATATATTTT.

This clonotype has more than one count but fewer than ten. The rearrangement joins TRBV19 to TRBJ1-4, with 7 bases lining up with TRBD1. CDR3 length: 13 residues. J was trimmed by 8 bases and V by 7 bases; bases with no gene match: 7. Germline V lookup: CDR1 LNHDA, CDR2 SQIVND (reference sequence). The CDR3 DNA is TGTGCCAGTAACGACAGGGTAATGGAAAAACTGTTTTTT. Its protein product is CASNDRVMEKLFF.

CDR3 protein: CASSSGLAGYYEQYF. The CDR3 DNA follows: TGTGCCAGCAGCTCCGGACTAGCGGGCTACTACGAGCAGTACTTC. The chain recombines TRBV7-9 with TRBJ2-7, with TRBD2 matching 11 bases. This CDR3 is 15 amino acids long. The V segment lost 4 bases and the J segment 3 bases; nucleotides outside the gene matches: 5. Per the germline V gene, CDR1 is SEHNR and CDR2 is FQNEAQ (reference sequence).

This clonotype was seen a handful of times. V usage is TRBV7-3 and J usage is TRBJ1-1; tentatively, D is TRBD1 (5 bases). The CDR3 runs 15 residues. Trimming took 5 bases from V and 0 from J, leaving 13 bases between them. Germline CDR1 SGHTA, CDR2 FQGTGA. CDR3: CASSAQRGMNTEAFF. The CDR3 DNA reads as TGTGCCAGCAGCGCACAACGGGGGATGAACACTGAAGCTTTCTTT.

The chain combines TRBV2 with TRBJ2-5; TRBD2 might be the D (7 bases). The V end was cut by 4 bases, the J end by 4 bases, with 16 bases between. The CDR3 extends over 15 amino acids. Germline V gene data show CDR1 as SNHLY and CDR2 as FYNNEI. In DNA, the CDR3 is TGTGCCAGCAGTGCAGCCCGGGGGGCCGTAGAGACCCAGTACTTC. Protein product: CASSAARGAVETQYF.